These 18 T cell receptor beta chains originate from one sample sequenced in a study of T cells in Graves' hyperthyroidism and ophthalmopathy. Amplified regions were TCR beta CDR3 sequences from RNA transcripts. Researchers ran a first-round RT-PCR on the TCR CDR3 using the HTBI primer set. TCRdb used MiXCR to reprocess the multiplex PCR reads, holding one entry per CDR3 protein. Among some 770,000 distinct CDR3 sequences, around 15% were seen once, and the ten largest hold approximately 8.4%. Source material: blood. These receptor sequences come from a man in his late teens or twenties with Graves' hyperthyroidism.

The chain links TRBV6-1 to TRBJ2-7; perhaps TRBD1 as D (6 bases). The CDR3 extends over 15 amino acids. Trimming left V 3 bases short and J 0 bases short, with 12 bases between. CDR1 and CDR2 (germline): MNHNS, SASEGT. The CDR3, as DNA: TGTGCCAGCAGTGACGACAGGTCGAGCTCCTACGAGCAGTACTTC. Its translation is CASSDDRSSSYEQYF.

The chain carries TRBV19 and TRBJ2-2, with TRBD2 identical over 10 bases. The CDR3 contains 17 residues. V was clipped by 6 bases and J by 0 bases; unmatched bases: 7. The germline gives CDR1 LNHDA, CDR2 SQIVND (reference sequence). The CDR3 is CASSALAGAPNTGELFF. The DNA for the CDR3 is TGTGCCAGTAGCGCCCTAGCGGGAGCCCCGAACACCGGGGAGCTGTTTTTT.

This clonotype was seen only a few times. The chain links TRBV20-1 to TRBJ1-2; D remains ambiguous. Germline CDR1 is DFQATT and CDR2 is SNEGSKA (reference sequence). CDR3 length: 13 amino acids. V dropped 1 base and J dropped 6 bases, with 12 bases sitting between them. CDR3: CSARGWGGDGYTF. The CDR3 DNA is TGCAGTGCTAGAGGCTGGGGTGGAGATGGCTACACCTTC.

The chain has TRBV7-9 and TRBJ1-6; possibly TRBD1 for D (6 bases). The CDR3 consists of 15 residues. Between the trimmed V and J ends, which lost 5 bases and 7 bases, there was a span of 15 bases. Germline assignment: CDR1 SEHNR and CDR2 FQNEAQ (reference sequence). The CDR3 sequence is CASSAPQGRNSPLHF. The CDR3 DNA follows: TGTGCCAGCAGCGCCCCGCAGGGGAGGAATTCACCCCTCCACTTT.

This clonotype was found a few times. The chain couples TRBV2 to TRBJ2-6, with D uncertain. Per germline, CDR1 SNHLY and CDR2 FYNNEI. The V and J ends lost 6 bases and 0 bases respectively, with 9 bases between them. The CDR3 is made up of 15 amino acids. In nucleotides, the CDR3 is TGTGCCAGCAGCGAATTTTTCTCTGGGGCCAACGTCCTGACTTTC. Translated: CASSEFFSGANVLTF. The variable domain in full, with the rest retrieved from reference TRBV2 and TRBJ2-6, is EPEVTQTPSHQVTQMGQEVILRCVPISNHLYFYWYRQILGQKVEFLVSFYNNEISEKSEIFDDQFSVERPDGSNFTLKIRSTKLEDSAMYFCASSEFFSGANVLTFGAGSRLTVL.

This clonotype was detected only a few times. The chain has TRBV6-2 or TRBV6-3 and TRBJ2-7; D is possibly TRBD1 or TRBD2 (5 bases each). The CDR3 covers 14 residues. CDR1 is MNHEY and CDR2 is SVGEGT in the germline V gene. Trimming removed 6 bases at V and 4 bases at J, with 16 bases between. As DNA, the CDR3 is TGTGCCAGCAGGGGGGTTACTACTCATTACGAGCAGTACTTC. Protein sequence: CASRGVTTHYEQYF.

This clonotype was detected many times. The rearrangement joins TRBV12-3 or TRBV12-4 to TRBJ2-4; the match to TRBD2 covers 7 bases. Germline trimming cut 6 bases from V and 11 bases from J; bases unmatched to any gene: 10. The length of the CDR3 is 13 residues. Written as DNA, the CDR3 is TGTGCCAGCAGCTCTCCGGGACGGGGGGTTCAGTACTTC. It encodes CASSSPGRGVQYF.

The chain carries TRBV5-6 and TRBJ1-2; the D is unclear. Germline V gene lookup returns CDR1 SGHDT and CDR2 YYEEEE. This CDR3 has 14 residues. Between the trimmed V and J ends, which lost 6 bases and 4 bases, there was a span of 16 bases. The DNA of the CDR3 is TGTGCCAGCACCCCGCTCGGAGACCTCTATGGCTACACCTTC. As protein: CASTPLGDLYGYTF. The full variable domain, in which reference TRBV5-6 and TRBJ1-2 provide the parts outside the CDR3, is DAGVTQSPTHLIKTRGQQVTLRCSPKSGHDTVSWYQQALGQGPQFIFQYYEEEERQRGNFPDRFSGHQFPNYSSELNVNALLLGDSALYLCASTPLGDLYGYTFGSGTRLTVV.

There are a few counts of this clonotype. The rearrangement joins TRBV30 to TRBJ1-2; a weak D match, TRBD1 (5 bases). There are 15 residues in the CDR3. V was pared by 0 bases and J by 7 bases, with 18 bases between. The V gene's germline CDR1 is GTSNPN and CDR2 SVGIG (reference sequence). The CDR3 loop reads CAWSVRPGGLGGYTF. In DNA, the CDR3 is TGTGCCTGGAGTGTACGCCCCGGGGGATTGGGTGGCTACACCTTC.

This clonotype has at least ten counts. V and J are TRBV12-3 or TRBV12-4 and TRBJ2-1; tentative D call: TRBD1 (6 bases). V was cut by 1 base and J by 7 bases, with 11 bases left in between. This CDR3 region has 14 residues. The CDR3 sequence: CASSLGAGVNEQFF. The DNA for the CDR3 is TGTGCCAGCAGTTTAGGTGCAGGGGTGAATGAGCAGTTCTTC.

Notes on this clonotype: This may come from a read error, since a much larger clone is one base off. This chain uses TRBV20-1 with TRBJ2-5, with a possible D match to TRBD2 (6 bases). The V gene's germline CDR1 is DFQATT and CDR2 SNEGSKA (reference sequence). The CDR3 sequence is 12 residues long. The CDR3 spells CSAGGTQEAQYF. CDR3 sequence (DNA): TGCAGTGCTGGCGGGACCCAAGAGGCCCAGTACTTC.

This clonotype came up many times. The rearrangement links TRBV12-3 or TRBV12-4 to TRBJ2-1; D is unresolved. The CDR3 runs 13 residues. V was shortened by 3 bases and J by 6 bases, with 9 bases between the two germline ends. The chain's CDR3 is CASSFEEFNEQFF. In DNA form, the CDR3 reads TGTGCCAGCAGTTTTGAGGAATTCAATGAGCAGTTCTTC.

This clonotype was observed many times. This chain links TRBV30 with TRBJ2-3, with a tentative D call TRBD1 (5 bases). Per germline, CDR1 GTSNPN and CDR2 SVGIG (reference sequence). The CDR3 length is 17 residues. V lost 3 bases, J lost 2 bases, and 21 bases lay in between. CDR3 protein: CAWRQGTPWGLTDTQYF. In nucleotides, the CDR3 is TGTGCCTGGAGGCAGGGTACCCCTTGGGGCCTCACAGATACGCAGTATTTT.

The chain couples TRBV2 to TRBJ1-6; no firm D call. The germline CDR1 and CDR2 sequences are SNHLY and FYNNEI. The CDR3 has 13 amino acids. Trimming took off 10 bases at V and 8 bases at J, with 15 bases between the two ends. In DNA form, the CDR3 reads TGTGCCACCAAGGCCCTTCAGGATTCACCCCTCCACTTT. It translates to CATKALQDSPLHF.

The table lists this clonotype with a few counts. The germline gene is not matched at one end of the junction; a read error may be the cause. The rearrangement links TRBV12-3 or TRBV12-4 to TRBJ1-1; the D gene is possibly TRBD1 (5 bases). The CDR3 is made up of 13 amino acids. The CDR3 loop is CASSRGENAEAFF. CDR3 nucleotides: TGTGCCAGCAGTCGGGGGGAGAACGCTGAAGCTTTCTTT.

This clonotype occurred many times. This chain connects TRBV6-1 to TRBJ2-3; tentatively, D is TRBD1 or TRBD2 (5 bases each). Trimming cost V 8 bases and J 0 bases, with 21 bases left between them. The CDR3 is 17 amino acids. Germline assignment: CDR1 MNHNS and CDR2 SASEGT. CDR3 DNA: TGTGCCAGCCCTCCTAACGCGGGCAGGGTGAGCACAGATACGCAGTATTTT. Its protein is CASPPNAGRVSTDTQYF.

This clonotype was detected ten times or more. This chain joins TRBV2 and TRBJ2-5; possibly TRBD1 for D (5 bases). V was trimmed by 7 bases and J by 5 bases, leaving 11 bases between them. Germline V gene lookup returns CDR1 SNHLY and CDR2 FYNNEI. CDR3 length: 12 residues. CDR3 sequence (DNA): TGTGCCAGCACAGGGATGGGGGAGACCCAGTACTTC. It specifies CASTGMGETQYF.

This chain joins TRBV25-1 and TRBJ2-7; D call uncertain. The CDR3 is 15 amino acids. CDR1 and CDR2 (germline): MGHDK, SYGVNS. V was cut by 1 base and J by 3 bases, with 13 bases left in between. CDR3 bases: TGTGCCAGCAGTGAATGGAATGGTTCGGGCTACGAGCAGTACTTC. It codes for CASSEWNGSGYEQYF.